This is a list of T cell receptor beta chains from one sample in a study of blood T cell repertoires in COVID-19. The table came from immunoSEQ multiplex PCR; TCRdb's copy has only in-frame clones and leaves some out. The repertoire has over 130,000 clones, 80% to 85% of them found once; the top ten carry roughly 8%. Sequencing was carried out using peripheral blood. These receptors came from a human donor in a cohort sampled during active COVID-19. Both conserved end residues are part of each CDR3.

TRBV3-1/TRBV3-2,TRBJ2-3,CASSPGQAIHTQYF
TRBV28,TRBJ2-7,CASSYQRAGGYEQYF
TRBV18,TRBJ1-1,CASSHLEAFF
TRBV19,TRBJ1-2,CASSIRGPTNYGYTF
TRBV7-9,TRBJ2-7,CASSLGTGTGSYEQYF
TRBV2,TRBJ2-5,CASAIEETQYF
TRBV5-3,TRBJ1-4,CARSLGQGATNEKLFF
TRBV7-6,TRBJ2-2,CASSFLSGGAGGELFF
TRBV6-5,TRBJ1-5,CASRQGAGSNQPQHF
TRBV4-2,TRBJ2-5,CASSQGPARVGETQYF
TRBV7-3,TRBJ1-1,CASSLSPSTEAFF
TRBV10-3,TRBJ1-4,CATSHELSARREEKLFF
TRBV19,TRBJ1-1,CASSIGQNTEAFF
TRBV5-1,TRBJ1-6,CASSLGTGKSYNSPLHF
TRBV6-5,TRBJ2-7,CASSYSTGTSYEQYF
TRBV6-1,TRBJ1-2,CASSEAREGWYGYTF
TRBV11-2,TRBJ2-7,CASSPSRIGDEQYF
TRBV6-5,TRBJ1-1,CASSRTGGGNTEAFF
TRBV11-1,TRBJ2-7,CASSWGQGAVEQYF
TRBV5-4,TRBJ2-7,CASSPTLRGLIYEQYF
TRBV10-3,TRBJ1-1,CAISDPLKNTEAFF
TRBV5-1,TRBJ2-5,CASSSQRTSLETQYF
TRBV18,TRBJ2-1,CASSPPQQNNEQFF
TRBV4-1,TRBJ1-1,CASSPITGQINTEAFF
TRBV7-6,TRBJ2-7,CASSSAVPYEQYF
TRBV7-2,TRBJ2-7,CASSLNRNYEQYF
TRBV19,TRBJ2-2,CASTFGTHTGELFF
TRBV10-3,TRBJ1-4,CAISAQTGGNEKLFF
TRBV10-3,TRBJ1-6,CAISGGQGAVSPLHF
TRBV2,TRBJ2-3,CASSVAGSTDTQYF
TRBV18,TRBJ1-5,CASSPQTGTEPQHF